This is a list of T cell receptor beta chains from one sample in a study of blood T cell repertoires in COVID-19. The assay was immunoSEQ multiplex PCR, and TCRdb's table has in-frame clones only and misses some. The sample includes 200,000 to 250,000 clones, about 80% of them seen just once. The sequencing sample was made of peripheral blood. The receptors come from a woman aged 55-70 years with acute or convalescent COVID-19. Each CDR3 is given with its conserved first and last residue. The order of the fields is D gene, V gene, J gene, clone size, CDR3 protein, CDR3 DNA. D genes are given only for firm matches. Part of the rows lack a size; the others show once, few, many or a class for expanded clones.

d_call: TRBD2; v_call: TRBV7-3; j_call: TRBJ2-3; clone_size: NA; cdr3_aa: CASSLGLAGSTTDTQYF; cdr3_nt: TGTGCCAGCAGCCTGGGACTAGCGGGGTCCACGACAGATACGCAGTATTTT
d_call: TRBD1; v_call: TRBV19; j_call: TRBJ1-1; clone_size: NA; cdr3_aa: CASVRTGNTEAFF; cdr3_nt: TGTGCCAGCGTCAGGACAGGGAACACTGAAGCTTTCTTT
d_call: NA; v_call: TRBV2; j_call: TRBJ1-1; clone_size: NA; cdr3_aa: CASSQAKNTEAFF; cdr3_nt: TGTGCCAGCTCTCAGGCAAAGAACACTGAAGCTTTCTTT
d_call: NA; v_call: TRBV19; j_call: TRBJ1-2; clone_size: NA; cdr3_aa: CASSPDGGGVYGYTF; cdr3_nt: TGTGCCAGTAGCCCTGACGGGGGAGGGGTGTATGGCTACACCTTC
d_call: TRBD2; v_call: TRBV19; j_call: TRBJ2-1; clone_size: NA; cdr3_aa: CASSILGGNEQFF; cdr3_nt: TGTGCCAGTAGTATACTCGGGGGGAATGAGCAGTTCTTC
d_call: NA; v_call: TRBV5-1; j_call: TRBJ2-3; clone_size: NA; cdr3_aa: CATAVAGTDTQYF; cdr3_nt: TGCGCCACCGCAGTAGCGGGCACAGATACGCAGTATTTT
d_call: NA; v_call: TRBV5-1; j_call: TRBJ2-7; clone_size: NA; cdr3_aa: CASSLDEGPYEQYF; cdr3_nt: TGCGCCAGCAGCTTGGACGAGGGTCCCTACGAGCAGTACTTC
d_call: TRBD1; v_call: TRBV5-5; j_call: TRBJ1-1; clone_size: few; cdr3_aa: CASSKDRVNTEAFF; cdr3_nt: TGTGCCAGCAGCAAGGACAGGGTGAACACTGAAGCTTTCTTT
d_call: NA; v_call: TRBV5-6; j_call: TRBJ1-1; clone_size: NA; cdr3_aa: CASSLVGQGNTEAFF; cdr3_nt: TGTGCCAGCAGCTTGGTGGGGCAGGGGAACACTGAAGCTTTCTTT
d_call: NA; v_call: TRBV14; j_call: TRBJ2-1; clone_size: few; cdr3_aa: CASSQGRRGSSYNEQFF; cdr3_nt: TGTGCCAGCAGCCAAGGGAGGCGGGGAAGCTCCTACAATGAGCAGTTCTTC
d_call: TRBD1; v_call: TRBV30; j_call: TRBJ1-5; clone_size: NA; cdr3_aa: CAWSAGTGGRQPQHF; cdr3_nt: TGTGCCTGGAGCGCCGGCACAGGGGGCCGGCAGCCCCAGCATTTT
d_call: NA; v_call: TRBV6-5; j_call: TRBJ1-6; clone_size: NA; cdr3_aa: CASTSQGIGNSPLHF; cdr3_nt: TGTGCCAGCACCTCGCAGGGAATCGGTAATTCACCCCTCCACTTT
d_call: NA; v_call: TRBV3-1/TRBV3-2; j_call: TRBJ1-6; clone_size: once; cdr3_aa: CASSQAAGRNSPLHF; cdr3_nt: TGTGCCAGCAGCCAAGCGGCAGGGCGTAATTCACCCCTCCACTTT
d_call: NA; v_call: TRBV5-1; j_call: TRBJ1-1; clone_size: NA; cdr3_aa: CASSLVRGSGEAFF; cdr3_nt: TGCGCCAGCAGCTTGGTCCGGGGATCTGGTGAAGCTTTCTTT
d_call: TRBD2; v_call: TRBV7-2; j_call: TRBJ2-3; clone_size: NA; cdr3_aa: CASSLAGRGGLDTQYF; cdr3_nt: TGTGCCAGCAGCTTAGCGGGGCGGGGGGGCCTAGATACGCAGTATTTT
d_call: TRBD1; v_call: TRBV7-8; j_call: TRBJ2-7; clone_size: NA; cdr3_aa: CASSFAGTGINEQYF; cdr3_nt: TGTGCCAGCAGCTTCGCCGGGACAGGGATCAACGAGCAGTACTTC
d_call: NA; v_call: TRBV5-8; j_call: TRBJ1-5; clone_size: NA; cdr3_aa: CASSLLLANSNQPQHF; cdr3_nt: TGTGCCAGCAGCTTGCTTCTGGCAAATAGCAATCAGCCCCAGCATTTT
d_call: NA; v_call: TRBV11-2; j_call: TRBJ2-7; clone_size: NA; cdr3_aa: CASSLGADSSYEQYF; cdr3_nt: TGTGCCAGCAGCTTAGGGGCCGACAGCTCCTACGAGCAGTACTTC
d_call: NA; v_call: TRBV6-1; j_call: TRBJ2-1; clone_size: NA; cdr3_aa: CASSEGSYNEQFF; cdr3_nt: TGTGCCAGCAGTGAAGGGAGCTACAATGAGCAGTTCTTC
d_call: NA; v_call: TRBV6-1; j_call: TRBJ1-4; clone_size: NA; cdr3_aa: CASSETSRGEKLFF; cdr3_nt: TGTGCCAGCAGTGAAACGAGCCGGGGGGAAAAACTGTTTTTT
d_call: NA; v_call: TRBV18; j_call: TRBJ1-1; clone_size: NA; cdr3_aa: CASFGGLNTEAFF; cdr3_nt: TGTGCCAGCTTCGGAGGACTGAACACTGAAGCTTTCTTT
d_call: NA; v_call: TRBV28; j_call: TRBJ2-7; clone_size: NA; cdr3_aa: CASSSSGHLRAYEQYF; cdr3_nt: TGTGCCAGCAGCTCCTCCGGACACCTCCGGGCCTACGAGCAGTACTTC
d_call: TRBD2; v_call: TRBV11-2; j_call: TRBJ2-1; clone_size: once; cdr3_aa: CASSLDLASGNNEQFF; cdr3_nt: TGTGCCAGCAGCTTAGATCTGGCTAGCGGAAACAATGAGCAGTTCTTC
d_call: NA; v_call: TRBV9; j_call: TRBJ1-4; clone_size: NA; cdr3_aa: CASGQGTTNEKLFF; cdr3_nt: TGTGCCAGCGGGCAGGGGACAACTAATGAAAAACTGTTTTTT
d_call: TRBD1; v_call: TRBV14; j_call: TRBJ2-7; clone_size: once; cdr3_aa: CASSLLDRATYEQYF; cdr3_nt: TGTGCCAGCAGCCTACTTGACAGGGCGACCTACGAGCAGTACTTC
d_call: TRBD1; v_call: TRBV9; j_call: TRBJ2-2; clone_size: NA; cdr3_aa: CASSVGQGAGELFF; cdr3_nt: TGTGCCAGCAGCGTAGGACAGGGGGCCGGGGAGCTGTTTTTT
d_call: TRBD1; v_call: TRBV3-1/TRBV3-2; j_call: TRBJ1-2; clone_size: NA; cdr3_aa: CASSQPQGDGYTF; cdr3_nt: TGTGCCAGCAGCCAACCACAGGGGGACGGCTACACCTTC
d_call: TRBD1; v_call: TRBV9; j_call: TRBJ1-1; clone_size: NA; cdr3_aa: CASSATGGTEAFF; cdr3_nt: TGTGCCAGCAGCGCGACAGGGGGAACTGAAGCTTTCTTT
d_call: TRBD1; v_call: TRBV11-1; j_call: TRBJ1-2; clone_size: NA; cdr3_aa: CASSMTGNYGYTF; cdr3_nt: TGTGCCAGCAGCATGACAGGGAACTATGGCTACACCTTC
d_call: TRBD1; v_call: TRBV9; j_call: TRBJ1-2; clone_size: NA; cdr3_aa: CASSAGQGAYGYTF; cdr3_nt: TGTGCCAGCAGCGCCGGACAGGGGGCGTATGGCTACACCTTC
d_call: TRBD1; v_call: TRBV14; j_call: TRBJ2-1; clone_size: NA; cdr3_aa: CASSLSGQGPYNEQFF; cdr3_nt: TGTGCCAGCAGCCTATCCGGACAGGGCCCATACAATGAGCAGTTCTTC
d_call: TRBD1; v_call: TRBV3-1/TRBV3-2; j_call: TRBJ1-1; clone_size: NA; cdr3_aa: CASSQMDRSEAFF; cdr3_nt: TGTGCCAGCAGCCAAATGGACAGGAGTGAAGCTTTCTTT